Listed below are T cell receptor beta chains from one sample, sequenced in a study of T cell changes during pregnancy in multiple sclerosis. Data came from immunoSEQ multiplex PCR; TCRdb stores just in-frame clones and leaves some out. This sample yields about 40,000 clones, of which approximately 92% are seen a single time; 1% to 1.5% belongs to the top ten. The specimen comprised CD4+ T cells from peripheral blood mononuclear cells, sampled in the first trimester of pregnancy. These receptors originate from a female donor with multiple sclerosis, enrolled in a pregnancy study. Both conserved end residues are part of each CDR3. The order of the fields is CDR3 protein, CDR3 length, clone size, V gene, J gene. Clone size is shown for a subset of rows, as once, few, many or a class of expanded clone.

cdr3_aa: CASSIRQDYGYTF
cdr3_length: 13
clone_size: -
v_call: TRBV19
j_call: TRBJ1-2

cdr3_aa: CASSDSGLRTDTQYF
cdr3_length: 15
clone_size: -
v_call: TRBV6-4
j_call: TRBJ2-3

cdr3_aa: CARSRGTNEQFF
cdr3_length: 12
clone_size: -
v_call: TRBV19
j_call: TRBJ2-1

cdr3_aa: CASSSGTSGSLQGADTQYF
cdr3_length: 19
clone_size: -
v_call: TRBV4-2
j_call: TRBJ2-3

cdr3_aa: CATRGRSYSYNEQFF
cdr3_length: 15
clone_size: once
v_call: TRBV7-9
j_call: TRBJ2-1

cdr3_aa: CASTEVGVNYGYTF
cdr3_length: 14
clone_size: -
v_call: TRBV28
j_call: TRBJ1-2

cdr3_aa: CASSFGQTNTEAFF
cdr3_length: 14
clone_size: -
v_call: TRBV7-9
j_call: TRBJ1-1

cdr3_aa: CAWSVPWDTVNQPQHF
cdr3_length: 16
clone_size: -
v_call: TRBV30
j_call: TRBJ1-5

cdr3_aa: CASSGRTDYGYTF
cdr3_length: 13
clone_size: -
v_call: TRBV2
j_call: TRBJ1-2

cdr3_aa: CASSPNRGQETQYF
cdr3_length: 14
clone_size: -
v_call: TRBV18
j_call: TRBJ2-5

cdr3_aa: CASSMASDTSGANVLTF
cdr3_length: 17
clone_size: once
v_call: TRBV21-1
j_call: TRBJ2-6

cdr3_aa: CASGGGSLNEQFF
cdr3_length: 13
clone_size: -
v_call: TRBV19
j_call: TRBJ2-1

cdr3_aa: CASSLAPPTGLAYEQYF
cdr3_length: 17
clone_size: -
v_call: TRBV5-1
j_call: TRBJ2-7

cdr3_aa: CASSSRVGANVLTF
cdr3_length: 14
clone_size: -
v_call: TRBV21-1
j_call: TRBJ2-6

cdr3_aa: CASSLASGYTF
cdr3_length: 11
clone_size: -
v_call: TRBV28
j_call: TRBJ1-2

cdr3_aa: CASSQDRGLPTDTQYF
cdr3_length: 16
clone_size: few
v_call: TRBV4-2
j_call: TRBJ2-3

cdr3_aa: CASSWSGGNQPQHF
cdr3_length: 14
clone_size: -
v_call: TRBV28
j_call: TRBJ1-5

cdr3_aa: CSVEDTRLETQYF
cdr3_length: 13
clone_size: -
v_call: TRBV29-1
j_call: TRBJ2-5

cdr3_aa: CASSPGAGYGYTF
cdr3_length: 13
clone_size: -
v_call: TRBV7-9
j_call: TRBJ1-2

cdr3_aa: CAWSNRVDSPLHF
cdr3_length: 13
clone_size: -
v_call: TRBV30
j_call: TRBJ1-6

cdr3_aa: CASSLVGGQGNYGYTF
cdr3_length: 16
clone_size: -
v_call: TRBV7-8
j_call: TRBJ1-2

cdr3_aa: CASSSGQGFGELFF
cdr3_length: 14
clone_size: -
v_call: TRBV5-1
j_call: TRBJ2-2